The following is a TCR beta chain sequence with its context. These data belong to a study of technical replicates of blood from a handful of donors. The method was immunoSEQ multiplex PCR; TCRdb's version includes in-frame clones alone and lacks a portion of them. The sample lists about 75,000 clones; around 97% were seen once. Germline CDR1 SEHNR, CDR2 FQNEAQ (reference sequence). Between the trimmed V and J ends, which lost 5 bases and 8 bases, there was a span of 17 bases. CDR3 length: 14 amino acids. This clonotype originated in a human donor in good health. The sample comprised T cells isolated from PBMCs. The V and J genes are TRBV7-9 and TRBJ2-3; TRBD1 is a possible D gene (5 bases). CDR3 sequence reads: CASSPTPDRPTQYF. CDR3 bases: TGTGCCAGCAGCCCAACCCCCGACAGACCTACGCAGTATTTT.